This T cell receptor (beta chain) was sequenced during a study of PD-L1 blockade in urothelial cancer. Overall study: Samples of blood were analyzed 3 weeks (second dose) and 6 weeks after treatment start.

The time point is: pretreatment peripheral blood. Clones were read by immunoSEQ multiplex PCR, and TCRdb kept only the in-frame ones, dropping some. The sample shows tens of thousands of clones, 80% to 85% of them seen only once. The starting material was PBMCs, obtained around atezolizumab (anti-PD-L1) treatment. This clonotype was obtained from a woman in her 70s with urothelial cancer.

CDR3 protein: CASSAQGVSTDTQYF. The CDR3 DNA is TGTGCCAGCAGTGCACAGGGGGTGAGCACAGATACGCAGTATTTT. The J gene is TRBJ2-3, the V gene TRBV27; 8 bases fit TRBD1. The CDR3 is 15 amino acids. Germline loops: CDR1 MNHEY, CDR2 SMNVEV (reference sequence). V trimming: 5 bases; J trimming: 0 bases; junction bases outside the gene matches: 4.